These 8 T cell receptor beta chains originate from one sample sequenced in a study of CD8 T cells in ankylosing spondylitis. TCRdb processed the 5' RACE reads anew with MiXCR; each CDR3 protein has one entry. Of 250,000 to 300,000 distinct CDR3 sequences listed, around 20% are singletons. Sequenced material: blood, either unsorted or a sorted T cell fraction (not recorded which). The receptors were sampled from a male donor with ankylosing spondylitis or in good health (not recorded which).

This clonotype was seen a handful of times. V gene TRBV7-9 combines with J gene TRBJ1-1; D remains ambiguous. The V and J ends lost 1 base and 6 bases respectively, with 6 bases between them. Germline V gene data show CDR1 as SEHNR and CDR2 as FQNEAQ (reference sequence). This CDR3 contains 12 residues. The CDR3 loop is CASSLDSPEAFF. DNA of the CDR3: TGTGCCAGCAGCTTAGACAGCCCTGAAGCTTTCTTT.

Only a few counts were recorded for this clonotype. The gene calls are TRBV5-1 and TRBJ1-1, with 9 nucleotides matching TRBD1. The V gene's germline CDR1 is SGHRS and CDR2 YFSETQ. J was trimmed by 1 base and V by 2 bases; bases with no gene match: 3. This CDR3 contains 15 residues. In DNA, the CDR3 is TGCGCCAGCAGCTTCGGGACAGGGAAGAACACTGAAGCTTTCTTT. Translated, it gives CASSFGTGKNTEAFF.

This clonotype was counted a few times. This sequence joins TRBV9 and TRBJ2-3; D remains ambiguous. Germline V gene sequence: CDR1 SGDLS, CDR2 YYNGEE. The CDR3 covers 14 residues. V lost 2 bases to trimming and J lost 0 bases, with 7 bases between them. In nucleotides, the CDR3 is TGTGCCAGCAGCGTTGAACGGAGCACAGATACGCAGTATTTT. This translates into CASSVERSTDTQYF.

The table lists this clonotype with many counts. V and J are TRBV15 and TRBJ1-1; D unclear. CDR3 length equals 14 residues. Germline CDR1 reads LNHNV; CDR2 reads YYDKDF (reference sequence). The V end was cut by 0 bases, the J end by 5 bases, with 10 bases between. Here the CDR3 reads CATSRDWGWTEAFF. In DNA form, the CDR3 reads TGTGCCACCAGCAGAGATTGGGGTTGGACTGAAGCTTTCTTT.

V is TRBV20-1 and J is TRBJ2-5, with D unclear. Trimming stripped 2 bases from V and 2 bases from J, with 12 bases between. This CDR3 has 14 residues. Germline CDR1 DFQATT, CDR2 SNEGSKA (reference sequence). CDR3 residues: CSARKPATQETQYF. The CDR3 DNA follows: TGCAGTGCTAGAAAACCGGCGACACAAGAGACCCAGTACTTC.

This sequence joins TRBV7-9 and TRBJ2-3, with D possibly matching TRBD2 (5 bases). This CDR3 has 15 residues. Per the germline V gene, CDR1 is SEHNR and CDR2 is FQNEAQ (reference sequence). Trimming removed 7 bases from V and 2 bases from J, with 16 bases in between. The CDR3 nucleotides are TGTGCCAGCATCCTCCCGGGAATTGTCACAGATACGCAGTATTTT. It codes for CASILPGIVTDTQYF.

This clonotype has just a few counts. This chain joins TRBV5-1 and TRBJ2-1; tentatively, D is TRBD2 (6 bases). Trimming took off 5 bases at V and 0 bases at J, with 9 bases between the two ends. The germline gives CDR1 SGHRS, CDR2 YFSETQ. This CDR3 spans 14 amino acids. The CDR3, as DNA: TGCGCCAGCAGGGCGCGGGACTCCTACAATGAGCAGTTCTTC. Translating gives CASRARDSYNEQFF.

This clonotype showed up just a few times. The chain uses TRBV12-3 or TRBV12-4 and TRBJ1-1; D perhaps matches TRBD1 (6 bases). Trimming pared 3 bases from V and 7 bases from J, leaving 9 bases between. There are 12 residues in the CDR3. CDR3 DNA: TGTGCCAGCAGTTTTCCCAGGGGTGAAGCTTTCTTT. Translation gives CASSFPRGEAFF.